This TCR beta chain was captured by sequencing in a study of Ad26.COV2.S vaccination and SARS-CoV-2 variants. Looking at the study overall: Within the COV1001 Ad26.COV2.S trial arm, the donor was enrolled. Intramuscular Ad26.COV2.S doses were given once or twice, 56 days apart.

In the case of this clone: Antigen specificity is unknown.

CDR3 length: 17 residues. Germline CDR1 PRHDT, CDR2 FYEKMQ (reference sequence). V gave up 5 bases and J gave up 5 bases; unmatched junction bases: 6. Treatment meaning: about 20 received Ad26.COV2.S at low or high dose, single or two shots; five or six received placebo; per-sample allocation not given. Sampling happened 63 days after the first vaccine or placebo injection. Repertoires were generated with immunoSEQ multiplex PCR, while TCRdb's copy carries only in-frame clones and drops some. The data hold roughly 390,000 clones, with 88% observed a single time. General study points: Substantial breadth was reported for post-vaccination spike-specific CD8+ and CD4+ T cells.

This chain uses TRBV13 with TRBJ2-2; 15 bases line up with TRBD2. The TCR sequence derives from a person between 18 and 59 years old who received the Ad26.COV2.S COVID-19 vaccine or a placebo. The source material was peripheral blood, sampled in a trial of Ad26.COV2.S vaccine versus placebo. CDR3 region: CASSPGLAGGRTGELFF. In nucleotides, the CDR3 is TGTGCCAGCAGCCCGGGACTAGCGGGGGGCCGGACCGGGGAGCTGTTTTTT.